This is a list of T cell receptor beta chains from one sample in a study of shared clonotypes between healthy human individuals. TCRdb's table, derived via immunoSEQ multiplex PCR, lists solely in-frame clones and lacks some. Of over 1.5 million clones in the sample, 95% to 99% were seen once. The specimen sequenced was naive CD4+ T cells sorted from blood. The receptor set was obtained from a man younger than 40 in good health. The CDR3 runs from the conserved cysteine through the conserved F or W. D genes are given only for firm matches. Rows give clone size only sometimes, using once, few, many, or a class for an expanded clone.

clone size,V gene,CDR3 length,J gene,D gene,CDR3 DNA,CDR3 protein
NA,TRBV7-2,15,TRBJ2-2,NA,TGTGCCAGCAGCTTAGGTTGGGTGAACACCGGGGAGCTGTTTTTT,CASSLGWVNTGELFF
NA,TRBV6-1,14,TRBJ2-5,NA,TGTGCCAGCAGTGAAAGAACAGGCCAAGAGACCCAGTACTTC,CASSERTGQETQYF
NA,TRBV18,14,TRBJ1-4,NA,TGTGCCAGCTCACCACCGTCCGAAAATGAAAAACTGTTTTTT,CASSPPSENEKLFF
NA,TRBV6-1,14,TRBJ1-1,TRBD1,TGTGCCAGCAGGGCCTTACAGGGGAGCACTGAAGCTTTCTTT,CASRALQGSTEAFF
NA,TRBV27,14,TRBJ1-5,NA,TGTGCCAGCAGTTTATCGTTTAGCAATCAGCCCCAGCATTTT,CASSLSFSNQPQHF
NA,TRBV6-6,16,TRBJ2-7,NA,TGTGCCAGCAGTTACTCGGAGCGCTCGATCTCCTACGAGCAGTACTTC,CASSYSERSISYEQYF
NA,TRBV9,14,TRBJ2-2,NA,TGTGCCAGCAGCGCCGGACTGGTCACCGGGGAGCTGTTTTTT,CASSAGLVTGELFF
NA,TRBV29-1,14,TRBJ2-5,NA,TGCAGCGTTGGACGAATCGGGATCCAAGAGACCCAGTACTTC,CSVGRIGIQETQYF
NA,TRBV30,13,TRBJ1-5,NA,TGTGCCTGGAGTGTTGAGGGGAATCAGCCCCAGCATTTT,CAWSVEGNQPQHF
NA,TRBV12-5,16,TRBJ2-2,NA,TGTGCTAGTGGTTTGACCCCATTAGGGAACACCGGGGAGCTGTTTTTT,CASGLTPLGNTGELFF
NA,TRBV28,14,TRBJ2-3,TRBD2,TGTGCCAGCAGTTTGTCGGGAGGGACAGATACGCAGTATTTT,CASSLSGGTDTQYF
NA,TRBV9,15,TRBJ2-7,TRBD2,TGTGCCAGCAGCGTAGGCGGGAGGGCCCCCTACGAGCAGTACTTC,CASSVGGRAPYEQYF
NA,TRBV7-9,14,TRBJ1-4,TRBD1,TGTGCCACATCCCCCGGGACAGGGCGGGAAAAACTGTTTTTT,CATSPGTGREKLFF
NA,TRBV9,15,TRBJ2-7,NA,TGTGCCAGCAGCGCAGAGGGGTTGCCTCACTACGAGCAGTACTTC,CASSAEGLPHYEQYF
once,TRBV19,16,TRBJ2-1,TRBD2,TGTGCCAGTAGTATAGGTGGTGGCGGGAGATGGAATGAGCAGTTCTTC,CASSIGGGGRWNEQFF
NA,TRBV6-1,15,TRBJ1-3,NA,TGTGCCAGCAGTCCGATCGCGAGCTCTGGAAACACCATATATTTT,CASSPIASSGNTIYF
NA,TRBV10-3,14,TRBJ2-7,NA,TGTGCCATCAGGGGGGTAGGGAACTCCTACGAGCAGTACTTC,CAIRGVGNSYEQYF
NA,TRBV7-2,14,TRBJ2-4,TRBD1,TGTGCCAGCAGCCGCCTGGGGACAGCTGACCTCCGGTACTTC,CASSRLGTADLRYF
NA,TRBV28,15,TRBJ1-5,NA,TGTGCCAGCAGTTGGAGGGGAAATGGCAATCAGCCCCAGCATTTT,CASSWRGNGNQPQHF
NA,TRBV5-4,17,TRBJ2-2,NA,TGTGCCAGCAGCTTGGGTTCGGGGGCACGGGGCACCGGGGAGCTGTTTTTT,CASSLGSGARGTGELFF
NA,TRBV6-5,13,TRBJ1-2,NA,TGTGCCAGCAGTCCGGGGGGGGTGAATGGCTACACCTTC,CASSPGGVNGYTF
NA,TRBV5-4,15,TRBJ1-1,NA,TGTGCCAGCAGCTTGGGGGGGGAAGGGAACACTGAAGCTTTCTTT,CASSLGGEGNTEAFF
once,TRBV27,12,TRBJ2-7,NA,TGTGCCAGCAGTTTACCCCGCGGGGCGCAGTACTTC,CASSLPRGAQYF
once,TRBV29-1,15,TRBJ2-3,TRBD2,TGCAGCGCCGGGACTAGCGGGATTAGCACAGATACGCAGTATTTT,CSAGTSGISTDTQYF
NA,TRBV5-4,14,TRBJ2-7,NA,TGTGCCAGCAGCCCGGGGTACCTCCCCCACGAGCAGTACTTC,CASSPGYLPHEQYF
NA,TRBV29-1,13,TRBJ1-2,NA,TGCAGCGCTTGGGGCGGCTACCCCTATGGCTACACCTTC,CSAWGGYPYGYTF
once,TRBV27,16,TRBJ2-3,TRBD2,TGTGCCAGCAGTTTCCTCAGCGGGAGGGCCGGGAATACGCAGTATTTT,CASSFLSGRAGNTQYF
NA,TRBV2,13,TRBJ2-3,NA,TGTGACTCCTTTCACAGGAGAACAGATACGCAGTATTTT,CDSFHRRTDTQYF
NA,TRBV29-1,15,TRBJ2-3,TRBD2,TGCAGCGCCCAAGAGGGTAGCGGGGGCACAGATACGCAGTATTTT,CSAQEGSGGTDTQYF
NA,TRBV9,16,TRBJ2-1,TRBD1,TGTGCCAGCAGCCCCCGTGACAGGGTTAAGCGCGATGAGCAGTTCTTC,CASSPRDRVKRDEQFF
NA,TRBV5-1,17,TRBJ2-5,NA,TGCGCCAGCAGCTTGGGAAGTTCGAGTGGGGATCAAGAGACCCAGTACTTC,CASSLGSSSGDQETQYF
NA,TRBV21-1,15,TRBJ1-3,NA,TGTGCCAGCAGCAAAGGGGACAGGGCCGGAAACACCATATATTTT,CASSKGDRAGNTIYF
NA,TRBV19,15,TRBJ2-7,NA,TGTGCCAGTGCAACTACTCTCCTAAACTCCTACGAGCAGTACTTC,CASATTLLNSYEQYF